The 21 T cell receptor beta chains given below trace back to one sample, sequenced in a study of blood T cell repertoires in COVID-19. Assay: immunoSEQ multiplex PCR; the TCRdb copy retains only in-frame clones and omits some. The sample includes hundreds of thousands of clones, 88% of them seen just once. What was sequenced was PBMCs or T cells enriched from blood (not recorded which). The receptors come from a young woman who had recovered from COVID-19.

The CDR3 DNA reads TGCGCCAGCAGCTGGAACAGGGCGAGCGGCTACACCTTC. This codes for CASSWNRASGYTF. V usage is TRBV4-1 and J usage is TRBJ1-2, with a weak D call TRBD1 (6 bases). The CDR3 runs to 13 residues. The V gene lost 5 bases and the J gene lost 8 bases, with 15 bases spanning the gap. CDR1 and CDR2 (germline): MGHRA, YSYEKL.

V is TRBV27 and J is TRBJ1-2; the D is unclear. The length of the CDR3 is 11 residues. Trimming pared 5 bases from V and 6 bases from J, leaving 7 bases between. Germline values: CDR1 MNHEY, CDR2 SMNVEV (reference sequence). The CDR3 sequence is CASSNSNGYTF. The CDR3 region has the DNA TGTGCCAGCAGTAACAGTAATGGCTACACCTTC.

This chain links TRBV10-1 with TRBJ2-2; a weak D match, TRBD2 (5 bases). The CDR3 loop spans 16 amino acids. Germline lookup yields CDR1 WNHNN and CDR2 SYGVQD (reference sequence). Trimming shortened V by 0 bases and J by 3 bases, and 11 bases separated the two germline ends. The chain's CDR3 is CASSESIAEDTGELFF. DNA of the CDR3: TGCGCCAGCAGTGAGTCGATCGCGGAGGACACCGGGGAGCTGTTTTTT.

The V call is TRBV18, the J call TRBJ1-1; D is unresolved. This CDR3 spans 13 amino acids. The V end was cut by 1 base, the J end by 3 bases, with 6 bases between. Germline CDR1 is KGHSH and CDR2 is LQKENI. The CDR3, as DNA: TGTGCCAGCTCACCACATCCGTACACTGAAGCTTTCTTT. It specifies CASSPHPYTEAFF.

This CDR3 is CASSWGQGTANEKLFF. CDR3 DNA: TGCGCCAGCAGCTGGGGACAGGGGACCGCTAATGAAAAACTGTTTTTT. The chain links TRBV5-1 to TRBJ1-4; TRBD1 agrees at 10 bases. The germline V gene encodes CDR1 SGHRS and CDR2 YFSETQ. The CDR3 has 16 residues. With V trimmed by 3 bases and J by 3 bases, 5 bases remained unmatched.

The chain recombines TRBV6-2 or TRBV6-3 with TRBJ2-5; 15 nucleotides align to TRBD2. The CDR3 covers 16 residues. V lost 2 bases, J lost 4 bases, and 2 bases stayed unmatched. Germline V gene sequence: CDR1 MNHEY, CDR2 SVGEGT. As DNA, the CDR3 is TGTGCCAGCAGTTACCCGGGACTAGCGGGAGGAGAGACCCAGTACTTC. It specifies CASSYPGLAGGETQYF.

CDR3 residues: CASSPSGLVNGGGFF. CDR3 DNA: TGTGCCAGCAGTCCCTCGGGACTAGTAAACGGAGGAGGCTTCTTC. This rearrangement joins TRBV28 to TRBJ2-1, with TRBD2 matching over 8 bases. The V gene's germline CDR1 is MDHEN and CDR2 SYDVKM. V shed 5 bases, J shed 16 bases, and the junction held 19 bases outside the gene matches. This CDR3 is 15 amino acids long.

The chain has TRBV27 and TRBJ2-1; D not certain. V was shortened by 2 bases and J by 2 bases, with 4 bases between the two germline ends. The CDR3 covers 13 residues. Germline loops: CDR1 MNHEY, CDR2 SMNVEV (reference sequence). The CDR3 is CASSLAAYNEQFF. DNA of the CDR3: TGTGCCAGCAGTTTAGCGGCCTACAATGAGCAGTTCTTC.

The genes are TRBV7-8 and TRBJ2-1; 7 positions agree with TRBD2. Germline assignment: CDR1 SGHVS and CDR2 FQNEAQ. CDR3 length equals 16 residues. Trimming removed 9 bases from V and 6 bases from J; junction bases left unmatched: 17. DNA for the CDR3: TGTGCCAGTGATAAAAGTGCCCTAGCGGAGGCCAATGAGCAGTTCTTC. This sequence encodes CASDKSALAEANEQFF.

The table lists this clone with a count of one. The rearrangement joins TRBV5-6 to TRBJ1-4; maybe TRBD1 (6 bases). The germline V gene encodes CDR1 SGHDT and CDR2 YYEEEE. The CDR3 contains 16 residues. Trimming cost V 1 base and J 5 bases, with 15 bases left between them. The DNA of the CDR3 is TGTGCCAGCAGCTTGCCCCCGACGAGGGGGAATGAAAAACTGTTTTTT. Its translation is CASSLPPTRGNEKLFF.

This clone was seen a single time. This sequence joins TRBV7-9 and TRBJ2-7; TRBD1 might be the D (6 bases). The CDR3 is made up of 15 amino acids. Germline CDR1 SEHNR, CDR2 FQNEAQ (reference sequence). Trimming took 1 base from V and 3 from J, leaving 13 bases between them. The CDR3 is CASSLERWTVYEQYF. CDR3 bases: TGTGCCAGCAGCTTAGAAAGGTGGACAGTCTACGAGCAGTACTTC.

V gene TRBV15 combines with J gene TRBJ1-3; D remains ambiguous. The CDR3 is 18 amino acids. From germline, CDR1 is LNHNV and CDR2 YYDKDF (reference sequence). Trimming left V 1 base short and J 0 bases short, with 16 bases between. The CDR3 protein is CATSRAGFGRPSGNTIYF. Written as DNA, the CDR3 is TGTGCCACCAGCAGAGCCGGCTTCGGCAGGCCCTCTGGAAACACCATATATTTT. Based on the CDR3 plus reference TRBV15 and TRBJ1-3, the full variable domain is DAMVIQNPRYQVTQFGKPVTLSCSQTLNHNVMYWYQQKSSQAPKLLFHYYDKDFNNEADTPDNFQSRRPNTSFCFLDIRSPGLGDTAMYLCATSRAGFGRPSGNTIYFGEGSWLTVV.

The rearrangement joins TRBV27 to TRBJ2-5; D remains unclear. V lost 3 bases, J lost 2 bases, and 10 bases lay in between. There are 14 residues in the CDR3. Germline V gene sequence: CDR1 MNHEY, CDR2 SMNVEV (reference sequence). The CDR3 spells CASSFLGLQETQYF. DNA of the CDR3: TGTGCCAGCAGTTTCCTGGGCTTACAAGAGACCCAGTACTTC.

The rearrangement joins TRBV5-4 to TRBJ2-7; D is unclear. Trimming shortened V by 2 bases and J by 5 bases, and 5 bases separated the two germline ends. CDR1 and CDR2 (germline): SGHNT, YYREEE (reference sequence). The CDR3 has 11 residues. CDR3 DNA sequence: TGTGCCAGCAGCTTCAACAACGAGCAGTACTTC. Amino acids: CASSFNNEQYF.

The gene calls are TRBV6-5 and TRBJ1-2; possible D gene TRBD1, 5 bases. Trimming removed 6 bases at V and 4 bases at J, with 12 bases between. The germline V gene encodes CDR1 MNHEY and CDR2 SVGAGI. The CDR3 is 13 residues long. The CDR3 sequence is CASSSSGGYGYTF. Written as DNA, the CDR3 is TGTGCCAGCAGCTCTTCGGGGGGCTATGGCTACACCTTC.

V is TRBV4-1 and J is TRBJ2-3; TRBD2 aligns across 12 bases. In germline, CDR1 is MGHRA, CDR2 YSYEKL. With 8 bases clipped from V and 5 bases from J, the junction kept 8 bases outside the gene matches. The CDR3 has 15 residues. CDR3 nucleotides: TGCGCCAGCGGGGGACTAGCGGGTGGTGGAGATACGCAGTATTTT. Amino acids: CASGGLAGGGDTQYF.

The chain employs TRBV7-8 and TRBJ1-5; 7 positions match TRBD1. V gave up 2 bases and J gave up 3 bases; unmatched junction bases: 4. The CDR3 consists of 15 residues. Germline lookup yields CDR1 SGHVS and CDR2 FQNEAQ. CDR3 residues: CASSLLTGNNQPQHF. The CDR3 DNA reads TGTGCCAGCAGCTTATTGACAGGGAACAATCAGCCCCAGCATTTT.

J is TRBJ1-4 and V is TRBV28; no reliable D call. The CDR3 spans 17 residues. Germline loops: CDR1 MDHEN, CDR2 SYDVKM. V was trimmed by 3 bases and J by 0 bases, leaving 14 bases between them. The CDR3 spells CASSFVRGVATNEKLFF. The CDR3 coding sequence is TGTGCCAGCAGTTTTGTCCGGGGAGTTGCAACTAATGAAAAACTGTTTTTT.

The chain recombines TRBV5-1 with TRBJ1-3, with D hard to call. V was trimmed by 10 bases and J by 0 bases, leaving 26 bases between them. The CDR3 runs to 18 residues. Germline lookup yields CDR1 SGHRS and CDR2 YFSETQ. The CDR3 nucleotides are TGCGCCGGCGAGGATAAAACCGCCGAGGGCGTCTCTGGAAACACCATATATTTT. Amino acids: CAGEDKTAEGVSGNTIYF.

This chain uses TRBV28 with TRBJ2-7, with 7 bases identical to TRBD1. This CDR3 is 16 amino acids long. Germline trimming cut 8 bases from V and 4 bases from J; bases unmatched to any gene: 17. The germline gives CDR1 MDHEN, CDR2 SYDVKM. CDR3 region: CASSFLTGSVLYEQYF. In DNA, the CDR3 is TGTGCCAGCTCGTTTTTGACAGGGTCGGTTCTTTACGAGCAGTACTTC. The variable domain in full, completed from reference TRBV28 and TRBJ2-7, reads DVKVTQSSRYLVKRTGEKVFLECVQDMDHENMFWYRQDPGLGLRLIYFSYDVKMKEKGDIPEGYSVSREKKERFSLILESASTNQTSMYLCASSFLTGSVLYEQYFGPGTRLTVT.

The table lists this clone with a count of one. The V and J genes are TRBV7-3 and TRBJ2-7, with 8 bases matching TRBD2. The CDR3 totals 16 residues. Germline V gene lookup returns CDR1 SGHTA and CDR2 FQGTGA. Trimming removed 0 bases from V and 1 base from J; junction bases left unmatched: 5. The CDR3, as DNA: TGTGCCAGCAGCTTAACCGGGGGGGACGGATCCTACGAGCAGTACTTC. Amino acids: CASSLTGGDGSYEQYF.